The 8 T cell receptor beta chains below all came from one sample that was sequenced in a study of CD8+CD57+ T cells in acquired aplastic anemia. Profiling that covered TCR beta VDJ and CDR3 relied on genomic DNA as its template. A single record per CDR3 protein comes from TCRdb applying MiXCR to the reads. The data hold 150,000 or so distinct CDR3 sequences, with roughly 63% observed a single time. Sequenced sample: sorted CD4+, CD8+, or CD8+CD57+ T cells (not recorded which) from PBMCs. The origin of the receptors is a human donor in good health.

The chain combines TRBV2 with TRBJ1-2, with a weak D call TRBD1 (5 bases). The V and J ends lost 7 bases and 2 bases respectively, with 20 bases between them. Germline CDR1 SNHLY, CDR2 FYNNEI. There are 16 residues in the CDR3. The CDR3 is CASIGGEGAINYGYTF. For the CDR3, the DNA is TGTGCCAGCATCGGGGGGGAGGGTGCCATCAACTATGGCTACACCTTC. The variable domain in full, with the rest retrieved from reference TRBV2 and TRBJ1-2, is EPEVTQTPSHQVTQMGQEVILRCVPISNHLYFYWYRQILGQKVEFLVSFYNNEISEKSEIFDDQFSVERPDGSNFTLKIRSTKLEDSAMYFCASIGGEGAINYGYTFGSGTRLTVV.

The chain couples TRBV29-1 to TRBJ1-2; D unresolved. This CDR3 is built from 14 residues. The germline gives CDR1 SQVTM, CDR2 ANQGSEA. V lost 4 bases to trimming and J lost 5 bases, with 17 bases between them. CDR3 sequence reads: CSVVPSQGGYGYTF. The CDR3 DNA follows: TGCAGCGTTGTCCCCAGTCAAGGCGGTTATGGCTACACCTTC.

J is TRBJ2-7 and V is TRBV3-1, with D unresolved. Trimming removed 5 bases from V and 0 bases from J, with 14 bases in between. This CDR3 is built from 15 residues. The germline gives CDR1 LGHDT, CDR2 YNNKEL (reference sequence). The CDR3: CASSTLPVASYEQYF. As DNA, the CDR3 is TGTGCCAGCAGCACTCTACCGGTCGCCTCCTACGAGCAGTACTTC.

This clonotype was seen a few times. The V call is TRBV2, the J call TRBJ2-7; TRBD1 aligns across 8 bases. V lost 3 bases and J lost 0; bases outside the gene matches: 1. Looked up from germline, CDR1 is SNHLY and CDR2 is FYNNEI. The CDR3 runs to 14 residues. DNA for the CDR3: TGTGCCAGCAGTGATACAGGGGGCTCCTACGAGCAGTACTTC. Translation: CASSDTGGSYEQYF.

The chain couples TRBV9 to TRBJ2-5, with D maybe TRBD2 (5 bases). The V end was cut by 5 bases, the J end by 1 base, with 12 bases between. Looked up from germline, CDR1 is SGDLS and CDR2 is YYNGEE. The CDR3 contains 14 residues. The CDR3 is CASSDLGSQETQYF. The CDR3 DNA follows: TGTGCCAGCAGTGACCTGGGGAGCCAAGAGACCCAGTACTTC.

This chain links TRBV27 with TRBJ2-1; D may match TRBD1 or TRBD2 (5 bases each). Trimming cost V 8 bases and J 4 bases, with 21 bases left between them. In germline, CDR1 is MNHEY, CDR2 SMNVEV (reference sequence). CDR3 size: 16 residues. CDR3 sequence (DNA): TGTGCCAGCCACAGTCTACAAGGGGCGGGTTACAATGAGCAGTTCTTC. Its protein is CASHSLQGAGYNEQFF.

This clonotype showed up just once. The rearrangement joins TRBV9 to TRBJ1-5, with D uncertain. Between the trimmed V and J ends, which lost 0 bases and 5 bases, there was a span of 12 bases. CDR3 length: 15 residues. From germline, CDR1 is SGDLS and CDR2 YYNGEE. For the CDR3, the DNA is TGTGCCAGCAGCGTAGAAGGCCAGCCAGATCAGCCCCAGCATTTT. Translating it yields CASSVEGQPDQPQHF.

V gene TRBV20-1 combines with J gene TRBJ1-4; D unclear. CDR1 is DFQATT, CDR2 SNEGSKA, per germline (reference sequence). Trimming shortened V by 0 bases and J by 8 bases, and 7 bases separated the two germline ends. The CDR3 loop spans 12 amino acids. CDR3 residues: CSARDGPEKLFF. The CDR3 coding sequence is TGCAGTGCTAGAGATGGGCCCGAAAAACTGTTTTTT.